One TCR beta chain is described in this entry. The data were produced by immunoSEQ multiplex PCR, yet TCRdb's version contains in-frame clones alone and is incomplete. This table has about 28,000 clones, approximately 89% appearing once. These data are taken from a study of T cell changes during pregnancy in multiple sclerosis. CDR3 length: 13 residues. V was clipped by 5 bases and J by 6 bases, with 14 bases between them. Germline lookup yields CDR1 SQVTM and CDR2 ANQGSEA. V gene TRBV29-1 combines with J gene TRBJ1-5; a weak D match, TRBD1 (6 bases). The material was CD4+ T cells from peripheral blood mononuclear cells, obtained in the second trimester of pregnancy. This TCR was recovered from a female donor with multiple sclerosis, enrolled in a pregnancy study. The CDR3 bases are TGCAGCGTTCGAACAGGGTTGGGTCAGCCCCAGCATTTT. It codes for CSVRTGLGQPQHF. Supplemented by reference TRBV29-1 and TRBJ1-5, the full variable domain reads SAVISQKPSRDICQRGTSLTIQCQVDSQVTMMFWYRQQPGQSLTLIATANQGSEATYESGFVIDKFPISRPNLTFSTLTVSNMSPEDSSIYLCSVRTGLGQPQHFGDGTRLSIL.